This note documents a single T cell receptor (beta chain) sequence. The specificity of this receptor is unknown. One base away there is no much larger clone; base qualities are not given. The data belong to a study of T cell responses to AZD1222 COVID-19 vaccine (dated by TCRdb to about 2021). Turning to the overall study: A total of about 250 trial participants underwent TCR sequencing, of whom 207 had received two doses of AZD1222 and approximately 26 had received two doses of the MenACWY control vaccine. Trial participants were enrolled into age subgroups of 18-55, 56-69 and 70-plus years, which contained around 140, 26 and 57 TCR-sequenced participants, respectively. Overall study results and their limits: The whole spike protein was spanned by vaccine-associated CD4 TCRs, and dominant responses were seen in regions 160-218 and 743-854. In the small 56-69-year group, the increase in depth fell short of significance, most likely because of low power. Only five or six AZD1222 recipients were SARS-CoV-2 seropositive at baseline, limiting conclusions about previously exposed vaccinees. Nearly half of unique spike-specific TCRs reportedly recognized epitopes outside regions mutated in the B.1.351 and B.1.1.7 variants. Because no day 14 peak-response samples were available, repertoires were characterized only after the peak T cell response. Spike-specific TCR breadth and depth rose significantly after two AZD1222 doses compared with day 0 and with MenACWY recipients. Participants were mostly white British and included more females than males, and it was suggested by the authors that clonal diversity may have been underestimated.

The CDR3 runs 15 residues from the cysteine to the phenylalanine. Of all the DNA, just the CDR3 is kept, 45 bases in frame from base 1. At the junction V is shortened by 5 bases and J by 8 bases, with 16 bases in between. Per the germline V gene (reference sequence), MNHNY is the CDR1 and SVGAGI is the CDR2. The CDR3 regions of human TCRbeta chains were analyzed by immunosequencing. The paper's data handling went like this. Repertoire TCRs were checked for matches against a reference library of SARS-CoV-2-specific TCRs that had been generated using the MIRA antigen-specificity platform. Breadth was defined as the fraction of unique TCRs that were SARS-CoV-2-associated. Depth was defined as the fraction of total T cells that were SARS-CoV-2-associated. Each spike-specific TCR was assigned to its reactive spike region and to a CD4 or CD8 class using the MIRA data. Log10-transformed breadth and depth values were compared by one-way ANOVA with Sidak's multiple comparisons tests. The table was pulled from immuneACCESS by TCRdb, which kept in-frame rearrangements only. Such tables lose some clones; where checked, under half of the loss comes from unresolved V genes, and the rest has no known cause. D and trimming come from the DNA, and the V and J calls and clone size come from that table. For this sample the table gives 250,000 to 300,000 clones, of which almost 95% were detected only once. The ten largest clones represent about 0.5% of the sample.

Per the publication, the time point label means: about 28 days (+/-7) after the second vaccine dose. AZD1222 recipients whose second dose came at about 4 weeks and those whose second dose came at about 12 weeks were combined into one group, since spike-specific TCR depth and breadth did not differ between the two schedules. Vaccinee samples came from UK trials COV001 and COV002, including a single-blind randomized controlled phase 2/3 trial of AZD1222 (ChAdOx1 nCoV-19) in healthy adults. For TCRbeta chain sequencing, PBMC samples from trial participants were taken at day 0 and at day 28 after the second dose.

Sequenced material: peripheral blood, taken 28 days after the second AZD1222 dose. This receptor was obtained from an adult who received the AZD1222 COVID-19 vaccine. The chain links TRBV6-6 with TRBJ1-6, with an unclear D gene assignment. Here is the DNA: TGTGCCAGCAGTAGAGGACGTAGAATGGATTCACCCCTCCACTTT. Translated, this gives CASSRGRRMDSPLHF.